The 5 T cell receptor beta chains below were found in one sample sequenced in a study of neurological immune-mediated disorders (dated by TCRdb to between 2019 and 2020). Library creation used 5' RACE. This sample was sequenced with an Illumina HiSeq 2500. Starting from the raw public reads, TCRdb applied fastp trimming at Q25, assembled clones with MiXCR and retained in-frame beta chains. Rows are combined by CDR3 protein, so each entry shows the most common genes and DNA. In this sample the table shows 54,000 or so distinct CDR3 sequences, 3% to 4.5% of which occur a single time. Around 3.1% of the sample belongs to the ten largest clones. The sample taken for sequencing was PBMCs. These receptors were taken from a woman between 25 and 40 years old with multiple sclerosis.

There are a few counts of this clonotype. A read error is possible here, since a much larger clone lies one base away. J is TRBJ2-5 and V is TRBV20-1; D unresolved. CDR3 length: 13 amino acids. Germline loops: CDR1 DFQATT, CDR2 SNEGSKA (reference sequence). Between the trimmed V and J ends, which lost 6 bases and 2 bases, there was a span of 13 bases. Here the CDR3 DNA reads TGCAGTGCACCCGGAAAGGTTCAAGAGACCCAGTACTTC. As protein: CSAPGKVQETQYF.

This clonotype occurred many times. The genes are TRBV21-1 and TRBJ2-3; TRBD2 is the table's D call, not checked against the DNA. TRBV21-1 is labeled a pseudogene. This CDR3 has 15 amino acids. CDR3 in amino acids: CASRGRIALTDTQYF. CDR3 sequence (DNA): TGTGCCAGCAGGGGCCGGATAGCTCTCACAGATACGCAGTATTTT.

This clonotype has a count of ten or more. The V call is TRBV16, the J call TRBJ1-2; 11 bases agree with TRBD1. J was trimmed by 8 bases and V by 4 bases; bases with no gene match: 6. CDR1 is KGHSY and CDR2 is FQNENV in the germline V gene. The CDR3 consists of 14 residues. CDR3 region: CASSLDRGQGGYTF. CDR3 DNA sequence: TGTGCCAGCAGCCTGGACAGGGGGCAAGGAGGCTACACCTTC.

This clonotype came up many times. The V call is TRBV15, the J call TRBJ2-1, with D unresolved. In germline, CDR1 is LNHNV, CDR2 YYDKDF (reference sequence). This CDR3 region has 13 residues. CDR3 bases: TGTGCAATCAGCAGGCGAGATGGACGTGAGCAGTTCTTC. Its protein product is CAISRRDGREQFF.

As regards this clonotype: The junction departs from germline at one end; a sequencing error may be responsible. The chain has TRBV20-1 and TRBJ1-5; D not certain. In germline, CDR1 is DFQATT, CDR2 SNEGSKA (reference sequence). The CDR3 is 13 amino acids. DNA for the CDR3: TGCAGTGCTAGCTCCGGGTCCAATCAGCCCCAGAATTTT. Its protein product is CSASSGSNQPQNF.